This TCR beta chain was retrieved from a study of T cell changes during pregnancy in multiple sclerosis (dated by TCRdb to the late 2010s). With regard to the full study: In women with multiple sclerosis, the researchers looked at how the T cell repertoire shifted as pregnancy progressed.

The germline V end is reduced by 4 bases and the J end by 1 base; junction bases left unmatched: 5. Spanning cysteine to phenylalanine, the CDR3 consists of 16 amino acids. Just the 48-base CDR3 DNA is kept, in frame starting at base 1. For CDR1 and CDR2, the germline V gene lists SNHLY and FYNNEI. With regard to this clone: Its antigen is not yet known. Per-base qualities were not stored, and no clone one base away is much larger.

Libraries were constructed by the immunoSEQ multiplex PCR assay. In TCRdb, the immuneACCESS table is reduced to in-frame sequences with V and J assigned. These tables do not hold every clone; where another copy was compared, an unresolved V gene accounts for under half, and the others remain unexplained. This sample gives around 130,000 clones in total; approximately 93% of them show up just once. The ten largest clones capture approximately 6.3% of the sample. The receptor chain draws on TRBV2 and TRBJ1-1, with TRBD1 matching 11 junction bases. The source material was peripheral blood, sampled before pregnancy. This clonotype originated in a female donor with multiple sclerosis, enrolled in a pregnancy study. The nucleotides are TGTGCCAGCAGTGTTAGGACAGGGGGCCCGAACACTGAAGCTTTCTTT. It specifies CASSVRTGGPNTEAFF.